What follows are 22 T cell receptor beta chains derived from one specimen sequenced in a study of blood T cell repertoires in COVID-19. Profiling relied on immunoSEQ multiplex PCR, and the TCRdb table lists in-frame clones only, not all of them. Of under 100,000 clones listed, just under 85% are singletons. The source material was peripheral blood. These receptors all stem from an elderly man with active or convalescent COVID-19.

V usage is TRBV24-1 and J usage is TRBJ1-5, with D uncertain. The CDR3 runs to 14 residues. V lost 3 bases and J lost 5, with 10 bases in between. The germline V gene encodes CDR1 KGHDR and CDR2 SFDVKD. The CDR3 spells CATSDPRRDQPQHF. CDR3 DNA sequence: TGTGCCACCAGTGATCCAAGGCGGGATCAGCCCCAGCATTTT.

This clone was counted only a few times. CDR3 sequence (DNA): TGTGCCAGCAGAACGGGACTCAATGAGCAGTTCTTC. Protein sequence: CASRTGLNEQFF. The gene calls are TRBV12-3 or TRBV12-4 and TRBJ2-1; D perhaps matches TRBD2 (6 bases). V lost 6 bases and J lost 6, with 9 bases in between. This CDR3 has 12 residues.

The chain recombines TRBV29-1 with TRBJ2-3, with TRBD1 as a possible D gene (6 bases). CDR1 SQVTM and CDR2 ANQGSEA come from the germline V gene. V lost 7 bases and J 2 bases, leaving 16 bases between the germline ends. The CDR3 has 14 residues. CDR3 nucleotides: TGCAGCGCCGACCAACAGGGCATCACAGATACGCAGTATTTT. Encoded protein: CSADQQGITDTQYF.

The chain is built from TRBV5-1 and TRBJ1-2; TRBD1 agrees at 7 bases. The length of the CDR3 is 18 residues. Germline assignment: CDR1 SGHRS and CDR2 YFSETQ. J was trimmed by 4 bases and V by 2 bases; bases with no gene match: 17. The CDR3 DNA reads as TGCGCCAGCAGCTTCACGAGGATTCAGGGGGACGCACTCTATGGCTACACCTTC. Translated: CASSFTRIQGDALYGYTF.

The chain couples TRBV11-3 to TRBJ2-7, with D tentatively TRBD2 (6 bases). The CDR3 covers 13 residues. Germline CDR1 is SGHNT and CDR2 is YENEEA. Trimming removed 5 bases from V and 7 bases from J, with 15 bases in between. CDR3 DNA: TGTGCCAGCAGCCTACGACTAGTCCGGGAGCAGTACGTC. It encodes CASSLRLVREQYV.

The genes are TRBV6-6 and TRBJ1-5; D is undetermined. This CDR3 is 13 amino acids long. Trimming took 0 bases from V and 7 from J, leaving 7 bases between them. Per germline, CDR1 MNHNY and CDR2 SVGAGI (reference sequence). This chain's CDR3 is CASSYSIGQPQHF. In DNA form, the CDR3 reads TGTGCCAGCAGTTACTCGATTGGCCAGCCCCAGCATTTT.

The rearrangement uses TRBV6-5 and TRBJ2-4; D perhaps matches TRBD2 (5 bases). Germline CDR1 reads MNHEY; CDR2 reads SVGAGI. CDR3 length: 14 amino acids. Deletions cut 5 bases from V and 7 bases from J, with 15 bases between. The CDR3 bases are TGTGCCAGCAGTCGCGGACCTCCGGGGAACATTCAGTACTTC. Its translation: CASSRGPPGNIQYF.

The chain employs TRBV5-6 and TRBJ1-5, with D unresolved. V was shortened by 4 bases and J by 3 bases, with 14 bases between the two germline ends. This CDR3 comprises 15 residues. Germline V gene lookup returns CDR1 SGHDT and CDR2 YYEEEE. Here the CDR3 DNA reads TGTGCCAGCAGCCTCGACGGGAGGTTCAATCAGCCCCAGCATTTT. Translating gives CASSLDGRFNQPQHF.

The chain combines TRBV28 with TRBJ1-2; D ambiguous. CDR3 length: 15 amino acids. In germline, CDR1 is MDHEN, CDR2 SYDVKM. The V end lost 7 bases, the J end lost 8 bases, and 23 bases lay between the germline ends. The CDR3 DNA is TGTGCCAGCACCCTCCTCCCGGGAGTCCTTGGAGGCTACACCTTC. Protein: CASTLLPGVLGGYTF.

The chain is built from TRBV2 and TRBJ2-7; D gene ambiguous. V lost 4 bases and J lost 7, with 14 bases in between. Germline V gene data show CDR1 as SNHLY and CDR2 as FYNNEI. This CDR3 region has 13 residues. The CDR3 protein is CASSVQTWMEQYV. The DNA of the CDR3 is TGTGCCAGCAGTGTCCAGACATGGATGGAGCAGTACGTC.

The chain couples TRBV24-1 to TRBJ1-5, with D uncertain. The CDR3 is 15 residues long. The germline V gene has CDR1 KGHDR and CDR2 SFDVKD. The V and J ends lost 4 bases and 2 bases respectively, with 11 bases between them. The CDR3 sequence: CATSEGGFGNQPQHF. For the CDR3, the DNA is TGTGCCACCAGTGAGGGAGGGTTTGGCAATCAGCCCCAGCATTTT.

This chain joins TRBV6-5 and TRBJ1-5, with 7 bases identical to TRBD1. Looked up from germline, CDR1 is MNHEY and CDR2 is SVGAGI. V gave up 6 bases and J gave up 9 bases; unmatched junction bases: 14. The CDR3 contains 15 residues. CDR3 residues: CASRARGTVAMPQHF. The CDR3 coding sequence is TGTGCCAGCAGGGCACGCGGGACAGTCGCTATGCCCCAGCATTTT.

The chain has TRBV9 and TRBJ2-3; D not resolved. Germline lookup yields CDR1 SGDLS and CDR2 YYNGEE. The CDR3 runs 14 residues. Trimming removed 1 base at V and 2 bases at J, with 8 bases between. CDR3 residues: CASSVSGDTDTQYF. As DNA, the CDR3 is TGTGCCAGCAGCGTATCCGGAGACACAGATACGCAGTATTTT.

V usage is TRBV19 and J usage is TRBJ2-5, with 9 bases aligning to TRBD2. V lost 3 bases to trimming and J lost 4 bases; unmatched junction nucleotides: 6. The CDR3 contains 15 residues. Germline V gene lookup returns CDR1 LNHDA and CDR2 SQIVND (reference sequence). CDR3: CASSIQLSGGETQYF. In nucleotides, the CDR3 is TGTGCCAGTAGTATCCAACTTAGCGGGGGAGAGACCCAGTACTTC.

CDR3 nucleotides: TGTGCCACCAGCACCGGACTCCTTGCGGGGCAGTTCTTC. This codes for CATSTGLLAGQFF. The chain uses TRBV15 and TRBJ2-1, with a weak D call TRBD2 (5 bases). V lost 4 bases, J lost 12 bases, and 16 bases lay in between. The CDR3 covers 13 residues. In germline, CDR1 is LNHNV, CDR2 YYDKDF (reference sequence).

The chain is built from TRBV7-9 and TRBJ2-3; 15 bases are a match to TRBD2. Trimming took 5 bases from V and 8 from J; bases not matched to a gene: 8. The germline V gene encodes CDR1 SEHNR and CDR2 FQNEAQ (reference sequence). The length of the CDR3 is 16 residues. CDR3 sequence reads: CASSASGTSGGSTQYF. The DNA of the CDR3 is TGTGCCAGCAGCGCTTCCGGGACTAGCGGGGGGTCTACGCAGTATTTT.

The chain combines TRBV18 with TRBJ1-6; D not certain. V lost 4 bases and J 6 bases, leaving 7 bases between the germline ends. The germline CDR1 and CDR2 sequences are KGHSH and LQKENI. The CDR3 is 13 amino acids. CDR3 DNA sequence: TGTGCCAGCTCACAGGAGGGTAATTCACCCCTCCACTTT. Residues: CASSQEGNSPLHF.

This clone occurred a few times. The rearrangement joins TRBV28 to TRBJ2-7; 7 bases line up with TRBD1. CDR1 is MDHEN and CDR2 is SYDVKM in the germline V gene. This CDR3 comprises 14 residues. With V trimmed by 4 bases and J by 4 bases, 7 bases remained unmatched. Here the CDR3 DNA reads TGTGCCAGCAGTTCTCCGGGACAGATTTACGAGCAGTACGTC. It translates to CASSSPGQIYEQYV.

The V and J genes are TRBV5-1 and TRBJ2-3; D is uncertain. CDR3 length equals 17 residues. Germline CDR1 reads SGHRS; CDR2 reads YFSETQ. V shed 0 bases and J shed 1 base, with 15 bases lying between them. The CDR3 DNA follows: TGCGCCAGCAGCTTGGCCGCGATTTTACCCCGCACAGATACGCAGTATTTT. It yields the protein CASSLAAILPRTDTQYF.

This chain uses TRBV11-2 with TRBJ2-3; D is possibly TRBD1 (5 bases). This CDR3 contains 15 residues. V dropped 1 base and J dropped 3 bases, with 11 bases sitting between them. Germline CDR1 and CDR2: SGHAT and FQNNGV. The CDR3: CASSLALGVTDTQYF. In nucleotides, the CDR3 is TGTGCCAGCAGCTTAGCTCTAGGGGTTACAGATACGCAGTATTTT.

The V call is TRBV2, the J call TRBJ2-7; TRBD2 might be the D (5 bases). The CDR3 has 13 residues. Germline values: CDR1 SNHLY, CDR2 FYNNEI. The ends were cut back, 3 bases at V and 3 bases at J, with 9 bases in the middle. CDR3: CASSDGGLYEQYV. The CDR3 coding sequence is TGTGCCAGCAGTGATGGTGGACTCTACGAGCAGTACGTC.

This chain connects TRBV6-1 to TRBJ2-1; 8 bases line up with TRBD2. The V gene's germline CDR1 is MNHNS and CDR2 SASEGT. V lost 3 bases and J lost 7; bases outside the gene matches: 11. CDR3 length equals 16 residues. CDR3 bases: TGTGCCAGCAGTGATAGAGGACTAGCTGGAGGGAATGAGCAGTTCTTC. Its translation is CASSDRGLAGGNEQFF.